This T cell receptor beta chain appears in the sequencing data of a study of T-cell reconstitution after alpha-beta-depleted transplantation in children listed by TCRdb under 2016. Looking at the study overall: The study quantitatively tracked T-cell immune reconstitution after TCRalphabeta/CD19-depleted allogeneic hematopoietic cell transplantation in children using TCR repertoire profiling.

With respect to this clonotype: What antigen it recognizes has not been identified. Base qualities are missing; no much larger clone stands one base away.

V sheds 3 bases and J sheds 3 bases, leaving 12 bases between their ends. Counted from cysteine to phenylalanine, this CDR3 has 15 amino acids. Only the CDR3 DNA is retained, 45 bases long and in frame from the first base. Libraries were constructed by PCR. Sequencing relied on an Illumina HiSeq 2500. TCR library preparation used molecular barcoding, with unique molecular identifiers applied to normalize quantification of the TCRbeta repertoire. TCRdb reworked the public reads: Q25 trimming with fastp, MiXCR clone assembly, productive beta chains retained. Rows with a matching CDR3 protein are joined into one entry that keeps the most common DNA and genes. For this sample there are approximately 390,000 distinct CDR3 sequences; roughly a tenth appear just once. Approximately 5% of the sample goes to the ten largest clones.

The chain joins TRBV23-1 to TRBJ1-5; the D gene is perhaps TRBD1, from 6 matching bases. TRBV23-1 has ORF status, its function being uncertain. This specimen was PBMCs from the stem cell graft donor, taken from the stem cell graft. This receptor was obtained from a human donor who donated a stem cell graft to a child with acute myeloid leukemia. The CDR3 here reads CASSHPTGYNQPQHF. The DNA sequence reads TGCGCCAGCAGTCATCCGACAGGCTACAATCAGCCCCAGCATTTT.